This T cell receptor (beta chain) was sequenced during a study of T cell responses to AZD1222 COVID-19 vaccine. Study observations and caveats: Clonal diversity may have been underestimated in mostly white British donors.

Profiled with immunoSEQ multiplex PCR; TCRdb holds only in-frame clones, not every one. The table records 89,000 or so clones, about 89% of them present only once. As regards this clone: Its antigen is as yet unknown.

Germline V gene lookup returns CDR1 MNHEY and CDR2 SVGAGI. V was cut by 7 bases and J by 0 bases, with 9 bases left in between. The CDR3 is made up of 13 amino acids. The V call is TRBV6-5, the J call TRBJ1-1; D call uncertain. The receptor's source is an adult who received the AZD1222 COVID-19 vaccine. Sequenced here: peripheral blood, sampled 28 days after the second AZD1222 dose. The CDR3 coding sequence is TGTGCCAGCAACTTAGGCCTGAACACTGAAGCTTTCTTT. Encoded protein: CASNLGLNTEAFF.